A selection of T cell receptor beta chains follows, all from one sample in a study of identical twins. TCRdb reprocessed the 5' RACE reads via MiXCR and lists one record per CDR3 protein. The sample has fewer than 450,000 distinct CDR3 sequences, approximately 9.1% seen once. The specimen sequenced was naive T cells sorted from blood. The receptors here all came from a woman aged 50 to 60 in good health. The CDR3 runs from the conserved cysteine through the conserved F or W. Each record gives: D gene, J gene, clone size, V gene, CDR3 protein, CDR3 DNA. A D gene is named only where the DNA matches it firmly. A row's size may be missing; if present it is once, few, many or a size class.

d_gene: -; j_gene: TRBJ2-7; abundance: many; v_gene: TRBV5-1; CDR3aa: CASSSQGSYEQYF; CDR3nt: TGCGCCAGCAGCTCACAGGGAAGCTACGAGCAGTACTTC
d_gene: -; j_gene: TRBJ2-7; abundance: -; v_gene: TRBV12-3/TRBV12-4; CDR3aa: CASRASIWQYF; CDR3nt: TGTGCCAGCAGGGCCTCTATATGGCAGTACTTC
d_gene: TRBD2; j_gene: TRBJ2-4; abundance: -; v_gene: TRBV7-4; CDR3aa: CASSLAKREGGIAKNIQYF; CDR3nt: TGTGCCAGCAGCTTAGCGAAACGGGAGGGTGGCATAGCCAAAAACATTCAGTACTTC
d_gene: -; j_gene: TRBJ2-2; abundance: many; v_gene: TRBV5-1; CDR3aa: CASSLDLATNTGELFF; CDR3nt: TGCGCCAGCAGCTTGGACCTAGCCACGAACACCGGGGAGCTGTTTTTT
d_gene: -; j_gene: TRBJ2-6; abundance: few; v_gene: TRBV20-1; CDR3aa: CSARDSDRFSGANVLTF; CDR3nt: TGCAGTGCTAGAGATAGTGACAGATTCTCTGGGGCCAACGTCCTGACTTTC
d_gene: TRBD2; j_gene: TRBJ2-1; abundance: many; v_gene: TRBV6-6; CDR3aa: CASSSGLAGRQFF; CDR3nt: TGTGCCAGCAGTTCCGGACTAGCAGGGAGACAGTTCTTC
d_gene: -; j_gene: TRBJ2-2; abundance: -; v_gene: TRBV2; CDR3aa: CASSEGARGLTGELFF; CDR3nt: TGTGCCAGCAGTGAAGGGGCCCGAGGGCTAACCGGGGAGCTGTTTTTT
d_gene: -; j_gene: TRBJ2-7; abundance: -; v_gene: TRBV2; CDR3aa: CASMGRSSEQYF; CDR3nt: TGTGCCAGCATGGGACGGTCGTCCGAGCAGTACTTC
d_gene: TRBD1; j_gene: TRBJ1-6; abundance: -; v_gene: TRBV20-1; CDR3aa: CSARMTGDSSPLHF; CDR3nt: TGCAGTGCTAGAATGACAGGGGACAGTTCACCCCTCCACTTT
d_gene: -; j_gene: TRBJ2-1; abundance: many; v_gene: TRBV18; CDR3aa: CASSPLGSLKGNEQFF; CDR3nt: TGTGCCAGCTCACCACTCGGGAGCCTCAAGGGCAATGAGCAGTTCTTC
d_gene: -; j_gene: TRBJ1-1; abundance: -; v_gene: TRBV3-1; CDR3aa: CASSPTTGNTEAFF; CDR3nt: TGTGCCAGCAGCCCTACCACAGGGAACACTGAAGCTTTCTTT
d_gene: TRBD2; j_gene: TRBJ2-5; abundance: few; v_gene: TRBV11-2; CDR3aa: CASSLGGGERDQYF; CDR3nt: TGTGCCAGCAGCTTAGGGGGGGGGGAGCGGGACCAGTACTTC
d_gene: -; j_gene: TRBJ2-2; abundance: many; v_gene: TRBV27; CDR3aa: CASSRTTGELFF; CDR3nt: TGCGCCAGCAGCAGGACCACCGGGGAGCTGTTTTTT
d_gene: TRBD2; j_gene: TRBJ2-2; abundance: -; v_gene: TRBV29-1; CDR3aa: CSVSNNLAGSELFF; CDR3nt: TGCAGCGTCTCCAATAACCTAGCGGGAAGTGAGCTGTTTTTT
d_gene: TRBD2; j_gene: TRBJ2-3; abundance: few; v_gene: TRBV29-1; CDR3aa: CSVELGRGSDTQYF; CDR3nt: TGCAGCGTTGAGTTAGGGAGGGGATCAGATACGCAGTATTTT
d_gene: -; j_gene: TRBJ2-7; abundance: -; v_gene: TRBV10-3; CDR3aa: CAISPSLYEQYF; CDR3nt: TGTGCCATCAGCCCCTCCCTTTACGAGCAGTACTTC
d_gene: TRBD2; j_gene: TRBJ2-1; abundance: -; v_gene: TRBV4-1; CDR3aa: CASSLGLAVTYNEQFF; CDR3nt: TGCGCCAGCAGCCTCGGACTAGCAGTAACCTACAATGAGCAGTTCTTC
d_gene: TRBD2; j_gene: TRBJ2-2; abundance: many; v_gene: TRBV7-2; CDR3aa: CASSNQFRLAGNTGELFF; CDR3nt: TGTGCCAGCAGCAACCAATTCAGACTAGCGGGGAACACCGGGGAGCTGTTTTTT
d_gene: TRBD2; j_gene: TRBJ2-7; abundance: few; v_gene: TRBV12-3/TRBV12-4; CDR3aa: CASSPLPGGYEQYF; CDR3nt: TGTGCCAGCAGCCCCCTTCCGGGGGGGTACGAGCAGTACTTC
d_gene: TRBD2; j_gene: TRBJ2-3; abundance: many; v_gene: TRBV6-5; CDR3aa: CASSLTSGARDTQYF; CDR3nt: TGTGCCAGCAGTTTGACTAGCGGAGCCAGGGATACGCAGTATTTT
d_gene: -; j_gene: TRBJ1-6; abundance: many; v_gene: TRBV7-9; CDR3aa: CASSPATNSPLHF; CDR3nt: TGTGCCAGCAGCCCAGCAACAAATTCACCCCTCCACTTT
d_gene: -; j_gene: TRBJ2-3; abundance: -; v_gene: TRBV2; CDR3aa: CASSGRTDTQYF; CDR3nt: TGTGCCAGCTCTGGGAGGACAGATACGCAGTATTTT
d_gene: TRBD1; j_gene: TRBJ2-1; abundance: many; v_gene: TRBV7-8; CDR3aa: CASSLAGRGQGHVEQFF; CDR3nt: TGTGCCAGCAGCTTAGCTGGGCGGGGACAGGGTCATGTTGAGCAGTTCTTC
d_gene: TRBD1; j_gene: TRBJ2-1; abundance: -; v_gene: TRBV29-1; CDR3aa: CSAPPDRDDNEQFF; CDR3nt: TGCAGCGCACCACCTGACAGGGATGACAATGAGCAGTTCTTC
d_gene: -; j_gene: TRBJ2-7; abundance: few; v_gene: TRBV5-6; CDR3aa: CASSPRVTPYEQYF; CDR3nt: TGTGCCAGCAGCCCCAGGGTGACCCCCTACGAGCAGTACTTC
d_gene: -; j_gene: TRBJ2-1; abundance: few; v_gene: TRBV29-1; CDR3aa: CSGREPNEQFF; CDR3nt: TGCAGCGGGAGGGAGCCCAATGAGCAGTTCTTC
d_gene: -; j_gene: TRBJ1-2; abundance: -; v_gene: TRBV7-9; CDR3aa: CASSLRRQVGGSAYGYTF; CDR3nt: TGTGCCAGCAGCTTACGAAGACAAGTTGGCGGATCTGCCTATGGCTACACCTTC
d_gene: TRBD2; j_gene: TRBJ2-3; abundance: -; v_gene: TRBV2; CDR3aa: CASTTSGIHTDTQYF; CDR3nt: TGTGCCAGCACCACTAGCGGAATCCACACAGATACGCAGTATTTT
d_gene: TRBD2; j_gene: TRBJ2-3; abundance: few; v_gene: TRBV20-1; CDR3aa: CSARDPLAEATDTQYF; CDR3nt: TGCAGTGCTAGAGATCCTCTAGCGGAGGCCACAGATACGCAGTATTTT
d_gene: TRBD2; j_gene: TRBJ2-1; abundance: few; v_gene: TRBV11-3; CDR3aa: CASSLEGTSGRYEQFF; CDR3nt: TGTGCCAGCAGCTTAGAGGGGACTAGCGGGAGATATGAGCAGTTCTTC
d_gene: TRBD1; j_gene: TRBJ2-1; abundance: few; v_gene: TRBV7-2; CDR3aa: CASSLVVTGSNEQFF; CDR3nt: TGTGCCAGCAGCTTAGTCGTGACAGGGTCAAATGAGCAGTTCTTC
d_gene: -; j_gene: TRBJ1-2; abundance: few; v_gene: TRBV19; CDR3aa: CASSRVNYGYTF; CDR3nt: TGTGCCAGTAGTAGGGTAAACTATGGCTACACCTTC
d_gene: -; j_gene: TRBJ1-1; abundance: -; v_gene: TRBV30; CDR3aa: CAWRGGTEAFF; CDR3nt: TGTGCCTGGAGGGGGGGAACTGAAGCTTTCTTT
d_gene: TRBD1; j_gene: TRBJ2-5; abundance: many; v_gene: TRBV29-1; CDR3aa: CSARQGKETQYF; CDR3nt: TGCAGCGCGAGACAGGGCAAGGAGACCCAGTACTTC
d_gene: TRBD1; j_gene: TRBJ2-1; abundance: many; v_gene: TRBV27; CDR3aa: CASSFLTGIYNEQFF; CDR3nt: TGTGCCAGCAGTTTTTTGACAGGGATATACAATGAGCAGTTCTTC
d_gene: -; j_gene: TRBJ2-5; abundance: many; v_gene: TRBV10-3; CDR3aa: CAISVEGGPGETQYF; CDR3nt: TGTGCCATCAGTGTAGAGGGGGGACCAGGAGAGACCCAGTACTTC
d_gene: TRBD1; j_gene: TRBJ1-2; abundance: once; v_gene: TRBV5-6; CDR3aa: CASSGDRERGYTF; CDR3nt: TGTGCCAGCAGCGGGGACAGGGAAAGAGGCTACACCTTC
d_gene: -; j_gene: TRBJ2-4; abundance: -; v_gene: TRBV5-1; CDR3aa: CASGLDIADIQYF; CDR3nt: TGCGCCAGCGGTTTGGATATCGCGGACATTCAGTACTTC
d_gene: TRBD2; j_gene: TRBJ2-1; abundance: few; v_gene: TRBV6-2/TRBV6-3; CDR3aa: CASSYLPGLASYNEQFF; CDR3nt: TGTGCCAGCAGTTACCTACCGGGACTAGCTTCCTACAATGAGCAGTTCTTC
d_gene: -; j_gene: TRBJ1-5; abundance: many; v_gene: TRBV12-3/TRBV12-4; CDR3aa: CASSPTGFGNQPQHF; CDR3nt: TGTGCCAGCAGTCCCACGGGGTTTGGCAATCAGCCCCAGCATTTT